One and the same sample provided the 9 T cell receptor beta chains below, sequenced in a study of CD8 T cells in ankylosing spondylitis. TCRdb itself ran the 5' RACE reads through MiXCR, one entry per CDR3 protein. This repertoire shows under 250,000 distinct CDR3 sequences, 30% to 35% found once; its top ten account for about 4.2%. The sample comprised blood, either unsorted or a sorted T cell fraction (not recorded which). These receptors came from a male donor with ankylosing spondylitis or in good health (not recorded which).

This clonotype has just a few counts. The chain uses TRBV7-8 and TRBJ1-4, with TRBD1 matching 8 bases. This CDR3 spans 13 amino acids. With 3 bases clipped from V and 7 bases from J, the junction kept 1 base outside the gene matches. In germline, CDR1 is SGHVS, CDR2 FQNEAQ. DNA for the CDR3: TGTGCCAGCAGCTTCAGGGGGCGTGAAAAACTGTTTTTT. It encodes CASSFRGREKLFF.

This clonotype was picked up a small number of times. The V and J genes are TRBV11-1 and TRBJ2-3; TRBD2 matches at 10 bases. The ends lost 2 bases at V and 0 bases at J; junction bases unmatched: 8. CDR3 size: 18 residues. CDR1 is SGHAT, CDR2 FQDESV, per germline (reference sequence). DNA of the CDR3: TGTGCCAGCAGCTTATCGGCTAGCGGGGGACCCAGCACAGATACGCAGTATTTT. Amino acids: CASSLSASGGPSTDTQYF.

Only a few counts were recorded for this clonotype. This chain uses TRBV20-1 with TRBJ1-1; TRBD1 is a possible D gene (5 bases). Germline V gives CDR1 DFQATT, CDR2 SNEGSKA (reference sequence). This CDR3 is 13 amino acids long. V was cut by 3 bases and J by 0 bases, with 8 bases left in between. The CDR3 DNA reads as TGCAGTGCTAGTACAGGCTTGAACACTGAAGCTTTCTTT. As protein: CSASTGLNTEAFF.

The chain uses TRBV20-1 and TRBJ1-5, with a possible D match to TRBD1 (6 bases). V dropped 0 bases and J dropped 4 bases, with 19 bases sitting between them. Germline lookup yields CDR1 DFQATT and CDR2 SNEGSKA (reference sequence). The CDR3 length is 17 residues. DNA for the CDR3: TGCAGTGCTAGAGATCCTCGAGGACAGTCACGAAATCAGCCCCAGCATTTT. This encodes CSARDPRGQSRNQPQHF.

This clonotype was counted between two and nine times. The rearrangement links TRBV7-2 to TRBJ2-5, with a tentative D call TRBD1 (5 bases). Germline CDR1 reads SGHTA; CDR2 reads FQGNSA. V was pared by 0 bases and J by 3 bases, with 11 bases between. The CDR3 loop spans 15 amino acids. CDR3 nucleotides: TGTGCCAGCAGCTTAGCTTCAGGGTGGAAAGAGACCCAGTACTTC. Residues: CASSLASGWKETQYF.

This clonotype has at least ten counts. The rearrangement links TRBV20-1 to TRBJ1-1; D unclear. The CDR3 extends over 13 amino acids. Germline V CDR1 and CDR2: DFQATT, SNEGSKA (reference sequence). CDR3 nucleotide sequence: TGCAGCATTCCCGGAGCGCCATCTACTGAAGCTTTCTTT. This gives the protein CSIPGAPSTEAFF.

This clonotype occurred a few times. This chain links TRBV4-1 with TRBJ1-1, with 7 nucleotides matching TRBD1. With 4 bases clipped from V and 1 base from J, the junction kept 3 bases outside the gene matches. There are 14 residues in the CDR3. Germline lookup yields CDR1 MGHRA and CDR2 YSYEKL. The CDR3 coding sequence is TGCGCCAGCAGCCCGTCAGGGGGGAACACTGAAGCTTTCTTT. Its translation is CASSPSGGNTEAFF.

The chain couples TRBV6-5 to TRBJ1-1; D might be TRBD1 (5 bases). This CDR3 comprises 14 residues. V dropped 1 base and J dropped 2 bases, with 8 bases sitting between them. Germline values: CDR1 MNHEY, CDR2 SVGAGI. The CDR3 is CASSYYTGNTEAFF. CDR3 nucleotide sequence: TGTGCCAGCAGTTACTACACAGGCAACACTGAAGCTTTCTTT.

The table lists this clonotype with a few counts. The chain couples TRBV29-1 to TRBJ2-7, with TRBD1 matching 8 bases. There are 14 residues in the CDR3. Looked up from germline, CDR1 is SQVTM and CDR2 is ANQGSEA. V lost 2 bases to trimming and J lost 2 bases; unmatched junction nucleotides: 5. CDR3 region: CSVELGRGPYEQYF. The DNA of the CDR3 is TGCAGCGTTGAACTCGGCAGGGGGCCCTACGAGCAGTACTTC.